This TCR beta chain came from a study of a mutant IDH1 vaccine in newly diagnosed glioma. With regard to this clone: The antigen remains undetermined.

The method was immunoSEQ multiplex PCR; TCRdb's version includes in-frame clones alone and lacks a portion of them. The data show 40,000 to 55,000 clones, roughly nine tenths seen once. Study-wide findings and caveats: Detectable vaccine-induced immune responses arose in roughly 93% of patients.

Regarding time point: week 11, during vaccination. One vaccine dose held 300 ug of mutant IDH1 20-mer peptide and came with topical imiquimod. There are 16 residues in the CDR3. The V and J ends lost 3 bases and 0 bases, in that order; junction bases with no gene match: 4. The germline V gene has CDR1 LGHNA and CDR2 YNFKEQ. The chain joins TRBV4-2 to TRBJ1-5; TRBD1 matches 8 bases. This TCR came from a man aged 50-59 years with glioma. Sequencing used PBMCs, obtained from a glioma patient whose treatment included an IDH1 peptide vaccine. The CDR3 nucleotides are TGTGCCAGCAGCCAGGAGACAGGGGTTAGCAATCAGCCCCAGCATTTT. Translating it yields CASSQETGVSNQPQHF.